The 26 T cell receptor beta chains below come from one sample, sequenced in a study of memory CD8 T cells in hepatitis C reinfection (dated by TCRdb to about 2017). Library preparation employed the immunoSEQ multiplex PCR assay. The table was pulled from immuneACCESS by TCRdb, which kept in-frame rearrangements only. Such tables lose some clones; where checked, under half of the loss comes from unresolved V genes, and the rest has no known cause. Counted in this sample were roughly 6,000 clones; roughly nine tenths of them appeared once. The top ten clonotypes cover approximately 22% of the sample. The time point label of this sample denotes: pre-reinfection, 55 to 20 weeks before reinfection detection. TCR sequencing was performed on the sorted cells directly ex vivo, without any in vitro expansion beforehand. The sample comprised naive CD8+ T cells sorted from blood. Sample cell subset or site, as interpreted from the label and publication: total naive CD8+CD45RO- T cells. The origin of the receptors is a man between 50 and 59 years old with hepatitis C virus infection.

The V and J genes are TRBV4-3 and TRBJ2-7, with D possibly matching TRBD1 (6 bases). Trimming cost V 1 base and J 6 bases, with 13 bases left between them. This CDR3 comprises 14 residues. CDR1 is LGHNA and CDR2 is YSLEER in the germline V gene. CDR3 sequence: CASSQGQASREQYF. The CDR3 DNA is TGCGCCAGCAGCCAAGGACAGGCCTCCCGCGAGCAGTACTTC.

This clone showed up just a few times. This chain links TRBV28 with TRBJ2-7; 14 bases align to TRBD2. CDR1 MDHEN and CDR2 SYDVKM come from the germline V gene. After removal of 5 bases from V and 3 bases from J, the junction contained 3 bases not matched to a gene. There are 15 residues in the CDR3. The DNA for the CDR3 is TGTGCCAGCAGTCCGACTAGCGGGAGGGTCTACGAGCAGTACTTC. Residues: CASSPTSGRVYEQYF.

The chain recombines TRBV30 with TRBJ1-3, with 9 bases fitting TRBD1. CDR1 GTSNPN and CDR2 SVGIG come from the germline V gene (reference sequence). J lost 5 bases, V lost 2 bases, and 7 bases had no gene match. The CDR3 loop spans 15 amino acids. Here the CDR3 reads CAWSPGQGNRNTIYF. DNA of the CDR3: TGTGCCTGGAGTCCAGGACAGGGGAATAGAAACACCATATATTTT.

The chain employs TRBV7-9 and TRBJ2-5, with 12 bases that match TRBD2. Germline V gene lookup returns CDR1 SEHNR and CDR2 FQNEAQ (reference sequence). V lost 5 bases to trimming and J lost 5 bases; unmatched junction nucleotides: 6. The CDR3 loop spans 15 amino acids. CDR3 nucleotide sequence: TGTGCCAGCAGCATACTAGCGGGAGGCTTGGAGACCCAGTACTTC. It encodes CASSILAGGLETQYF.

The chain employs TRBV28 and TRBJ2-3, with TRBD2 as a possible D gene (6 bases). The CDR3 length is 15 residues. Germline CDR1 is MDHEN and CDR2 is SYDVKM. Trimming cost V 4 bases and J 0 bases, with 11 bases left between them. This chain's CDR3 is CASSWGGPSTDTQYF. The CDR3 DNA sequence: TGTGCCAGCAGTTGGGGAGGACCTAGCACAGATACGCAGTATTTT. The whole variable domain, filled in from reference TRBV28 and TRBJ2-3, reads DVKVTQSSRYLVKRTGEKVFLECVQDMDHENMFWYRQDPGLGLRLIYFSYDVKMKEKGDIPEGYSVSREKKERFSLILESASTNQTSMYLCASSWGGPSTDTQYFGPGTRLTVL.

The rearrangement links TRBV6-1 to TRBJ1-3; 8 bases agree with TRBD1. Germline V lookup: CDR1 MNHNS, CDR2 SASEGT. V trimming: 7 bases; J trimming: 7 bases; junction bases outside the gene matches: 12. The CDR3 is 15 amino acids. CDR3 DNA sequence: TGTGCCAGCATTCTACCGGGACAGGTTTTTAACACCATATATTTT. Its protein product is CASILPGQVFNTIYF.

This clone was seen a single time. J is TRBJ2-2 and V is TRBV29-1; TRBD2 is a possible D gene (8 bases). In germline, CDR1 is SQVTM, CDR2 ANQGSEA. The CDR3 contains 14 residues. V lost 7 bases, J lost 4 bases, and 16 bases lay in between. CDR3 coding DNA: TGCAGCGCCGCGGGGGGACAGAGCACCGGGGAGCTGTTTTTT. Amino acid sequence: CSAAGGQSTGELFF.

The rearrangement joins TRBV11-3 to TRBJ2-1; no clear D gene. V shed 0 bases and J shed 9 bases, with 6 bases lying between them. CDR1 is SGHNT and CDR2 is YENEEA in the germline V gene. The CDR3 spans 12 residues. The chain's CDR3 is CASSLDDIEQFF. DNA of the CDR3: TGTGCCAGCAGCTTAGATGACATTGAGCAGTTCTTC.

This chain connects TRBV19 to TRBJ2-1; a weak D match, TRBD2 (6 bases). Trimming removed 3 bases at V and 6 bases at J, with 15 bases between. Germline CDR1 reads LNHDA; CDR2 reads SQIVND (reference sequence). The CDR3 contains 15 residues. CDR3 sequence (DNA): TGTGCCAGTAGTATTGGCACTAGCTACCGCAATGAGCAGTTCTTC. Its protein product is CASSIGTSYRNEQFF.

The chain combines TRBV10-3 with TRBJ2-7; 9 bases line up with TRBD2. The CDR3 length is 15 residues. Germline values: CDR1 ENHRY, CDR2 SYGVKD. V lost 2 bases and J lost 3; bases outside the gene matches: 5. DNA of the CDR3: TGTGCCATCAGTGAGGTGGCTAGCGGGAACTACGAGCAGTACTTC. Amino acids: CAISEVASGNYEQYF.

In DNA, the CDR3 is TGCGCCAGCAGCCCAGTTGGGACAGGGGTCGAGCAGTACTTC. As protein: CASSPVGTGVEQYF. J is TRBJ2-7 and V is TRBV4-1; 10 bases line up with TRBD1. The germline gives CDR1 MGHRA, CDR2 YSYEKL. Trimming removed 4 bases from V and 6 bases from J; junction bases left unmatched: 6. The CDR3 extends over 14 amino acids.

The rearrangement joins TRBV14 to TRBJ1-1, with unresolved D. V lost 1 base and J 0 bases, leaving 12 bases between the germline ends. The germline CDR1 and CDR2 sequences are SGHDN and FVKESK. The CDR3 extends over 16 amino acids. CDR3 nucleotide sequence: TGTGCCAGCAGCCAAGTGGAGGACGGACTGAACACTGAAGCTTTCTTT. It encodes CASSQVEDGLNTEAFF.

V usage is TRBV29-1 and J usage is TRBJ1-1, with TRBD1 identical over 10 bases. V was clipped by 1 base and J by 4 bases; unmatched bases: 6. Germline lookup yields CDR1 SQVTM and CDR2 ANQGSEA. The CDR3 contains 15 residues. In DNA form, the CDR3 reads TGCAGCGTTGAAGTCTGGGACAGGGGAGGCACTGAAGCTTTCTTT. Its protein is CSVEVWDRGGTEAFF.

The J gene is TRBJ1-1, the V gene TRBV11-3; 7 bases fit TRBD1. J was trimmed by 3 bases and V by 1 base; bases with no gene match: 5. From germline, CDR1 is SGHNT and CDR2 YENEEA. The CDR3 is 15 amino acids. The CDR3 loop reads CASSLARDRDTEAFF. Written as DNA, the CDR3 is TGTGCCAGCAGCTTAGCCCGAGACAGGGACACTGAAGCTTTCTTT.

This clone showed up just once. The chain carries TRBV28 and TRBJ2-1; 7 bases align to TRBD2. The germline V gene has CDR1 MDHEN and CDR2 SYDVKM. This CDR3 is 15 amino acids long. V was clipped by 5 bases and J by 3 bases; unmatched bases: 7. Here the CDR3 reads CASSGLEGHYNEQFF. The CDR3 DNA follows: TGTGCCAGCAGTGGACTAGAGGGTCACTACAATGAGCAGTTCTTC.

J is TRBJ1-5 and V is TRBV19; 7 bases fit TRBD1. CDR1 and CDR2 from the germline V gene are LNHDA and SQIVND (reference sequence). The CDR3 consists of 16 residues. The V segment lost 6 bases and the J segment 7 bases; nucleotides outside the gene matches: 15. CDR3 sequence reads: CASSPDREAVFQPQHF. DNA for the CDR3: TGTGCCAGTAGCCCAGACAGGGAGGCGGTGTTCCAGCCCCAGCATTTT. Together with reference TRBV19 and TRBJ1-5, the CDR3 gives the full variable domain: DGGITQSPKYLFRKEGQNVTLSCEQNLNHDAMYWYRQDPGQGLRLIYYSQIVNDFQKGDIAEGYSVSREKKESFPLTVTSAQKNPTAFYLCASSPDREAVFQPQHFGDGTRLSIL.

V is TRBV14 and J is TRBJ2-5; possibly TRBD2 for D (6 bases). Germline lookup yields CDR1 SGHDN and CDR2 FVKESK. This CDR3 has 14 amino acids. V shed 2 bases and J shed 5 bases, with 12 bases lying between them. CDR3 residues: CASSQLSGRETQYF. CDR3 DNA: TGTGCCAGCAGCCAATTAAGTGGGAGGGAGACCCAGTACTTC.

The genes are TRBV6-5 and TRBJ2-5; D is perhaps TRBD2 (5 bases). With 0 bases removed from V and 2 bases from J, the gap between germline ends came to 10 bases. Germline loops: CDR1 MNHEY, CDR2 SVGAGI. The CDR3 totals 15 residues. The CDR3, as DNA: TGTGCCAGCAGTTACTCGAGGGCTGTACAAGAGACCCAGTACTTC. Its protein is CASSYSRAVQETQYF.

The chain has TRBV4-1 and TRBJ1-1; D ambiguous. Germline-derived CDR1 and CDR2 are MGHRA and YSYEKL. The CDR3 is made up of 13 amino acids. V lost 6 bases and J 5 bases, leaving 13 bases between the germline ends. CDR3 DNA: TGCGCCAGCAGTCACGAGCAGGTAACTGAAGCTTTCTTT. Protein sequence: CASSHEQVTEAFF.

The chain is built from TRBV5-6 and TRBJ2-1; possible D gene TRBD2, 5 bases. The CDR3 loop spans 14 amino acids. Deletions cut 0 bases from V and 8 bases from J, with 12 bases between. Germline-derived CDR1 and CDR2 are SGHDT and YYEEEE. CDR3 bases: TGTGCCAGCAGCTTGGAGTCACTAGATCATGAGCAGTTCTTC. This encodes CASSLESLDHEQFF.

The chain combines TRBV4-1 with TRBJ1-6; no clear D gene. Germline loops: CDR1 MGHRA, CDR2 YSYEKL. Deletions cut 2 bases from V and 9 bases from J, with 14 bases between. The CDR3 totals 15 residues. The CDR3: CASSQKIDSSSPLHF. The CDR3 DNA reads TGCGCCAGCAGCCAAAAGATCGACTCGTCTTCACCCCTCCACTTT.

This chain joins TRBV5-1 and TRBJ2-3; 7 nucleotides align to TRBD1. Unmatched junction bases numbered 0, after V lost 1 base and J lost 4 bases. The CDR3 covers 13 residues. Per the germline V gene, CDR1 is SGHRS and CDR2 is YFSETQ. The CDR3: CASSLTGADTQYF. The CDR3 DNA reads TGCGCCAGCAGCTTGACAGGGGCAGATACGCAGTATTTT.

The gene calls are TRBV9 and TRBJ2-7; 9 bases match TRBD1. This CDR3 has 16 residues. With V trimmed by 4 bases and J by 5 bases, 13 bases remained unmatched. Germline-derived CDR1 and CDR2 are SGDLS and YYNGEE. The CDR3, as DNA: TGTGCCAGCAGCCCCCCCTCCGGGACAGGGATACACGAGCAGTACTTC. It specifies CASSPPSGTGIHEQYF.

This clone was seen a handful of times. V and J are TRBV25-1 and TRBJ1-1; D not certain. CDR1 and CDR2 (germline): MGHDK, SYGVNS. The CDR3 spans 13 residues. The V end lost 4 bases, the J end lost 5 bases, and 11 bases lay between the germline ends. The CDR3, as DNA: TGTGCCAGCAGTGGGTCGGGGAGGACTGAAGCTTTCTTT. It translates to CASSGSGRTEAFF.

The DNA of the CDR3 is TGTGCCAGCAGCTCATCGGGACAGGGATACTATGGCTACACCTTC. Its protein is CASSSSGQGYYGYTF. V gene TRBV7-9 combines with J gene TRBJ1-2; TRBD1 matches 9 bases. This CDR3 is built from 15 residues. The germline V gene has CDR1 SEHNR and CDR2 FQNEAQ (reference sequence). Trimming took 4 bases from V and 3 from J; bases not matched to a gene: 6.

This chain uses TRBV2 with TRBJ2-5; D not certain. CDR3 length equals 11 residues. V was clipped by 6 bases and J by 7 bases, with 9 bases between them. Germline-derived CDR1 and CDR2 are SNHLY and FYNNEI. The DNA for the CDR3 is TGTGCCAGCAGGGTAACTGGGACCCAGTACTTC. Translation gives CASRVTGTQYF.